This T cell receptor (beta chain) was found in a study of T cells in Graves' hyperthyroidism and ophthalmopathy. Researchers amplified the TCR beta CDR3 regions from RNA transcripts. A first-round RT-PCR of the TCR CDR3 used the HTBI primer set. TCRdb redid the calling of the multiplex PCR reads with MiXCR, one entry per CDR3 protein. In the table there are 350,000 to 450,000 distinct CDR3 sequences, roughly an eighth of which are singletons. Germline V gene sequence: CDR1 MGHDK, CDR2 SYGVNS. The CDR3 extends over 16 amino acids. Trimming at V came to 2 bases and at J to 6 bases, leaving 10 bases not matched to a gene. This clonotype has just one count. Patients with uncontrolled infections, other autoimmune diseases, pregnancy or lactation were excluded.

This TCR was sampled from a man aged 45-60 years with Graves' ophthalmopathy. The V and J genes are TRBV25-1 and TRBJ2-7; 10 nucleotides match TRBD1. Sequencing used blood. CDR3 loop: CASSEPHRDRGGEQYF. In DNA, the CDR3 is TGTGCCAGCAGTGAACCTCATCGGGACAGGGGAGGCGAGCAGTACTTC.